Listed here is a single TCR beta chain. Reverse transcription of 0.5 to 1 ug RNA used random hexamers. The CDR3 of TCR beta was amplified by immunoSEQ multiplex PCR across 54 Vbeta and 13 Jbeta. From the immunoSEQ multiplex PCR reads, TCRdb called clonotypes with MiXCR, one entry per CDR3 protein. This table holds some 68,000 distinct CDR3 sequences, 93% found once. Blood CD8+ and CD4+ T cells underwent high-throughput TCR beta sequencing. The CD8+ and CD4+ T cells were negatively isolated, with the TEMRA cells enriched by FACS. This record comes from a study of CD8 T cells in Susac syndrome. Study-wide background: Sequenced Susac syndrome patients included five or six with active disease and fewer than ten who were in remission.

Sequencing used CD4+ T cells from PBMCs. The receptor was derived from a human donor with Susac syndrome.

As DNA, the CDR3 is TGTGCCAGCAGTTTATTGGTAGGGTTGAGGGAGAATGGCTACACCTTC. It codes for CASSLLVGLRENGYTF. The J gene is TRBJ1-2, the V gene TRBV28; D not certain. The CDR3 contains 16 residues. The germline gives CDR1 MDHEN, CDR2 SYDVKM. Trimming left V 1 base short and J 6 bases short, with 18 bases between.